This T cell receptor (beta chain) was found in a study of CD8 T cells in Susac syndrome. The CDR3 sequence is 15 residues long. Trimming took 2 bases from V and 8 from J; bases not matched to a gene: 3. CDR1 is MNHEY and CDR2 is SMNVEV in the germline V gene (reference sequence). It was with random hexamers that roughly 0.5 to 1 ug RNA was reverse transcribed. TCRdb reprocessed the immunoSEQ multiplex PCR reads with MiXCR, giving one entry per CDR3 protein. This table holds about 300,000 distinct CDR3 sequences, roughly 90% found once. The chain uses TRBV27 and TRBJ2-1, with 13 bases that match TRBD2. This clonotype was sampled from a human donor with multiple sclerosis. The sample comprised CD8+ T cells from PBMCs. Here the CDR3 reads CASSLGTSGEYEQFF. The CDR3 DNA reads TGTGCCAGCAGTTTAGGGACTAGCGGGGAATATGAGCAGTTCTTC.